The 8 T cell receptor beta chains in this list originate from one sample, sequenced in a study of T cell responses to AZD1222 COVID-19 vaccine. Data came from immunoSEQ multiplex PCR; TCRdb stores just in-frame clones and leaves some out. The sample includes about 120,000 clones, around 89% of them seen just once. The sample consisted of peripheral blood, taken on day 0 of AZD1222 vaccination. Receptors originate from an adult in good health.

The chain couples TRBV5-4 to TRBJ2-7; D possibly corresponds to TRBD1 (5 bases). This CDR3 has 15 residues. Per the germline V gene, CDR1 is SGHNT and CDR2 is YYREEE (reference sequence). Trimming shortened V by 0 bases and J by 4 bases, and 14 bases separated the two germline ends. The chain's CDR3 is CASSLAQGGVYEQYF. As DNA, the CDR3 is TGTGCCAGCAGCTTGGCCCAGGGTGGAGTATACGAGCAGTACTTC.

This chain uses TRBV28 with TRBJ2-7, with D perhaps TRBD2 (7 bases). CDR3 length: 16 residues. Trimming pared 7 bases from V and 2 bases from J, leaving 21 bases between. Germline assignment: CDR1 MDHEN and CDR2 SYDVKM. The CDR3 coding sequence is TGTGCCAGCACCTCCCGGGGGCGGGGGTGGGCCTACGAGCAGTACTTC. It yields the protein CASTSRGRGWAYEQYF.

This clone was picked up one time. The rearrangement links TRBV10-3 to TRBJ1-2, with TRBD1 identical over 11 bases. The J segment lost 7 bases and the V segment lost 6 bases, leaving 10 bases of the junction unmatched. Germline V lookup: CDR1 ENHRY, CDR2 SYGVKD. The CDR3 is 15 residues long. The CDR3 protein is CAIRSGQGVGLGYTF. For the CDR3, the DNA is TGTGCCATCAGATCGGGACAGGGGGTAGGTCTTGGCTACACCTTC.

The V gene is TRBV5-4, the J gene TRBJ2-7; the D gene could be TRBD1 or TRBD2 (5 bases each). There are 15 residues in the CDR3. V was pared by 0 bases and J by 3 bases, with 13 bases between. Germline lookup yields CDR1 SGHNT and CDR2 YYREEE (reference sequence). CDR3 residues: CASSLVGGQIYEQYF. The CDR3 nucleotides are TGTGCCAGCAGCTTGGTTGGAGGACAAATCTACGAGCAGTACTTC.

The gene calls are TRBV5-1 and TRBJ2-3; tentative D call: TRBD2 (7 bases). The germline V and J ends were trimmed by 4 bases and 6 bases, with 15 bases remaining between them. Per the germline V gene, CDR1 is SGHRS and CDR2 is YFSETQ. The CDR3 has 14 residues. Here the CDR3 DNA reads TGCGCCAGCAGCGTGGAGGGGGGGTTGGATACGCAGTATTTT. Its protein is CASSVEGGLDTQYF.

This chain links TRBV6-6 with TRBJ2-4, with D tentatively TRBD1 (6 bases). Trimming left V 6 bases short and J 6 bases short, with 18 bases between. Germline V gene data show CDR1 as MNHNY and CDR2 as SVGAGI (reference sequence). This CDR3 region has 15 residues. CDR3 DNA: TGTGCCAGCAGGCCTGGACAGTCCGTGGGAAACATTCAGTACTTC. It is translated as CASRPGQSVGNIQYF.

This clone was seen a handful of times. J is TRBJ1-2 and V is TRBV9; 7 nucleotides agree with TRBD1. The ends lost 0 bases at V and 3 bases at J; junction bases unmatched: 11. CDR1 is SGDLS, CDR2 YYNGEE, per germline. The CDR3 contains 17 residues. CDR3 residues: CASSVGEGGRFDYGYTF. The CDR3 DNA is TGTGCCAGCAGCGTAGGCGAAGGGGGCAGATTTGACTATGGCTACACCTTC.

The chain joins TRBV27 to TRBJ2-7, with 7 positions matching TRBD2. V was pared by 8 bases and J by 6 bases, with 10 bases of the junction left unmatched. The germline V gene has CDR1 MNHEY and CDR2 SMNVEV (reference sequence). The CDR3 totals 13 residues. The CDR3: CASSLAGVGEQYF. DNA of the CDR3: TGTGCCAGCTCGTTGGCGGGAGTGGGCGAGCAGTACTTC.